This T cell receptor (beta chain) was observed in a study of Graves' ophthalmopathy and Graves' hyperthyroidism. Hyperthyroidism cases were recent diagnoses of under 2 months' duration in people aged 18 to 65. This clonotype was observed at least ten times. The J segment lost 7 bases and the V segment lost 4 bases, leaving 9 bases of the junction unmatched. This CDR3 is 14 amino acids long. The germline V gene encodes CDR1 SGHAT and CDR2 FQDESV (reference sequence). From RNA, the CDR3 regions of TCR beta chains were amplified and sequenced. HTBI primers were employed in first-round RT-PCR, then a second-round multiplex PCR followed. TCRdb itself ran the multiplex PCR reads through MiXCR, one entry per CDR3 protein. The sample holds hundreds of thousands of distinct CDR3 sequences; 22% are singletons and the top ten take around 7%.

This sequence was found in a woman younger than 35 with stable Graves' hyperthyroidism. Some clones in this sample may be carry-over from other donors' samples. Sample: peripheral blood. This chain links TRBV11-1 with TRBJ1-1, with TRBD1 matching over 7 bases. The CDR3 is CASSSASWTGEAFF. CDR3 DNA sequence: TGTGCCAGCAGCTCCGCCTCTTGGACAGGTGAAGCTTTCTTT. Using reference TRBV11-1 and TRBJ1-1 for the parts outside the CDR3, the full variable domain is EAEVAQSPRYKITEKSQAVAFWCDPISGHATLYWYRQILGQGPELLVQFQDESVVDDSQLPKDRFSAERLKGVDSTLKIQPAELGDSAMYLCASSSASWTGEAFFGQGTRLTVV.